This T cell receptor (beta chain) was obtained from a study of cytomegalovirus exposure and HLA in healthy donors. Study-wide context: From donors who were HLA-typed, an early data release held around 80 million unique TCRs. Findings and limits, study-wide: It was reported in a later analysis that an Asian-associated ancestry cluster showed fewer N-insertions than the approximately 690-donor mean.

Primers: 60 Vbeta forward and 13 Jbeta reverse. The assay was immunoSEQ multiplex PCR, and TCRdb's table has in-frame clones only and misses some. The sample yields around 210,000 clones, under 85% seen once. As regards this clone: Its antigen remains unidentified.

V shed 6 bases and J 3 bases; nucleotides not matched to a gene: 9. The CDR3 is 15 residues long. Germline V lookup: CDR1 MNHEY, CDR2 SMNVEV (reference sequence). The rearrangement uses TRBV27 and TRBJ1-2; 8 bases are shared with TRBD1. The sequenced sample was PBMCs. This sequence was found in a man aged 50-59 years in good health and CMV-seronegative. CDR3 residues: CASSPDRGLYYGYTF. The CDR3 DNA is TGTGCCAGCAGCCCTGACAGGGGACTATACTATGGCTACACCTTC.